This T cell receptor beta chain was documented in a study of blood T cell repertoires in COVID-19. The overall study: Some COVID-19 samples were acute and others convalescent; all came from the United States, Italy and Spain.

The CDR3 length is 15 residues. V lost 0 bases and J lost 5, with 14 bases in between. Germline V gives CDR1 SGHKS, CDR2 YYEKEE (reference sequence). Sequencing used immunoSEQ multiplex PCR; TCRdb keeps in-frame clones, though not all of them. The sample shows approximately 70,000 clones, more than 75% of them seen only once. The origin of this receptor is a human donor in a cohort sampled during active COVID-19. The sequencing input was peripheral blood. This chain connects TRBV5-5 to TRBJ2-5, with D possibly TRBD1 on 6 matching bases. In DNA form, the CDR3 reads TGTGCCAGCAGCTTGGCTCCAAGGCAGGGGGAGACCCAGTACTTC. Its translation is CASSLAPRQGETQYF.